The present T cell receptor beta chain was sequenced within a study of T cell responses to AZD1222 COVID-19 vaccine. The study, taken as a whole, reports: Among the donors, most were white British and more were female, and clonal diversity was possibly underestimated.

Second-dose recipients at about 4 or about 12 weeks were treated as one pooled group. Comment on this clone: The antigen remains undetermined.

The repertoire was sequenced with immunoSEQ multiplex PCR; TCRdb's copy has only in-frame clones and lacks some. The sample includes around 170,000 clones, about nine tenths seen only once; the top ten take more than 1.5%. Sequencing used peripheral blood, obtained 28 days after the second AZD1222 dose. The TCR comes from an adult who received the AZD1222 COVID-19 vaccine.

The CDR3 loop reads CASSFNRRRYGYTF. DNA of the CDR3: TGTGCCAGCAGCTTTAATCGCCGACGATATGGCTACACCTTC. The chain couples TRBV7-8 to TRBJ1-2; D unresolved. Trimming took off 3 bases at V and 5 bases at J, with 13 bases between the two ends. CDR3 length: 14 residues. Germline CDR1 and CDR2: SGHVS and FQNEAQ.